A selection of T cell receptor beta chains follows, all from one sample in a study of cytomegalovirus exposure and HLA in healthy donors. Profiled with immunoSEQ multiplex PCR; TCRdb holds only in-frame clones, not every one. The table lists 150,000 or so clones, around 75% of them singletons, with about 3.1% in the top ten. Input material: PBMCs. Receptors originate from a man aged 40-50 years in good health and CMV-seronegative. Both conserved end residues are part of each CDR3. D genes are given only for firm matches. Part of the rows lack a size; the others show once, few, many or a class for expanded clones.

J gene: TRBJ2-7
clone size: once
D gene: .
CDR3 length: 14
V gene: TRBV6-5
CDR3 protein: CASTIMPHGGIVYF
CDR3 DNA: TGTGCCAGCACCATTATGCCTCATGGGGGGATAGTGTACTTC

J gene: TRBJ2-6
clone size: .
D gene: .
CDR3 length: 18
V gene: TRBV18
CDR3 protein: CASSPLLPGGSGANVLTF
CDR3 DNA: TGTGCCAGCTCACCTCTCCTTCCTGGCGGCTCTGGGGCCAACGTCCTGACTTTC

J gene: TRBJ1-3
clone size: .
D gene: .
CDR3 length: 14
V gene: TRBV9
CDR3 protein: CASSSRGSGNTIYF
CDR3 DNA: TGTGCCAGCAGCTCCCGGGGCTCTGGAAACACCATATATTTT

J gene: TRBJ2-5
clone size: .
D gene: TRBD2
CDR3 length: 15
V gene: TRBV4-3
CDR3 protein: CASSPGLAGLETQYF
CDR3 DNA: TGCGCCAGCAGCCCGGGACTAGCGGGGCTAGAGACCCAGTACTTC

J gene: TRBJ2-7
clone size: .
D gene: .
CDR3 length: 15
V gene: TRBV9
CDR3 protein: CASSVDFSPTYEQYF
CDR3 DNA: TGTGCCAGCAGCGTTGACTTCTCGCCCACCTACGAGCAGTACTTC

J gene: TRBJ2-5
clone size: .
D gene: .
CDR3 length: 16
V gene: TRBV9
CDR3 protein: CASSLRPANAGETQYF
CDR3 DNA: TGTGCCAGCAGCCTCCGACCCGCCAATGCGGGAGAGACCCAGTACTTC

J gene: TRBJ1-4
clone size: few
D gene: .
CDR3 length: 15
V gene: TRBV6-1
CDR3 protein: CASSDRQAFNEKLFF
CDR3 DNA: TGTGCCAGCAGTGATAGACAGGCCTTTAATGAAAAACTGTTTTTT

J gene: TRBJ2-1
clone size: .
D gene: TRBD2
CDR3 length: 15
V gene: TRBV10-3
CDR3 protein: CAISPRGGGDNEQFF
CDR3 DNA: TGTGCCATCAGCCCGCGGGGCGGGGGGGACAATGAGCAGTTCTTC

J gene: TRBJ2-2
clone size: .
D gene: .
CDR3 length: 15
V gene: TRBV19
CDR3 protein: CASSLRQGTVGELFF
CDR3 DNA: TGTGCCAGTAGTCTACGGCAGGGAACGGTCGGGGAGCTGTTTTTT

J gene: TRBJ1-2
clone size: .
D gene: .
CDR3 length: 14
V gene: TRBV5-1
CDR3 protein: CASSLATSIYGYTF
CDR3 DNA: TGCGCCAGCAGCTTGGCAACATCCATCTATGGCTACACCTTC

J gene: TRBJ2-5
clone size: .
D gene: TRBD1
CDR3 length: 13
V gene: TRBV5-1
CDR3 protein: CATRQGRQETQYF
CDR3 DNA: TGCGCCACCCGACAGGGCCGACAAGAGACCCAGTACTTC

J gene: TRBJ2-1
clone size: .
D gene: .
CDR3 length: 15
V gene: TRBV6-5
CDR3 protein: CASSFIRLSAREQFF
CDR3 DNA: TGTGCCAGCAGTTTTATCAGGTTGTCAGCTCGCGAGCAGTTCTTC

J gene: TRBJ1-3
clone size: few
D gene: .
CDR3 length: 15
V gene: TRBV6-5
CDR3 protein: CASSSSYFSGNTIYF
CDR3 DNA: TGTGCCAGCAGTTCATCATACTTCTCTGGAAACACCATATATTTT

J gene: TRBJ2-3
clone size: .
D gene: .
CDR3 length: 15
V gene: TRBV7-6
CDR3 protein: CASSLVGVQADTQYF
CDR3 DNA: TGTGCCAGCAGCTTAGTAGGGGTTCAGGCAGATACGCAGTATTTT

J gene: TRBJ2-1
clone size: few
D gene: TRBD2
CDR3 length: 15
V gene: TRBV19
CDR3 protein: CASIPSGGYYNEQFF
CDR3 DNA: TGTGCCAGTATTCCTAGCGGGGGTTACTACAATGAGCAGTTCTTC

J gene: TRBJ2-3
clone size: .
D gene: .
CDR3 length: 15
V gene: TRBV6-4
CDR3 protein: CASERGFPVLKTQYF
CDR3 DNA: TGTGCCAGTGAGAGGGGGTTTCCCGTCCTGAAGACGCAGTATTTT

J gene: TRBJ1-3
clone size: .
D gene: .
CDR3 length: 14
V gene: TRBV29-1
CDR3 protein: CSVEIRGGGNTIYF
CDR3 DNA: TGCAGCGTTGAAATTAGAGGGGGTGGAAACACCATATATTTT

J gene: TRBJ1-2
clone size: .
D gene: .
CDR3 length: 16
V gene: TRBV21-1
CDR3 protein: CASSNEVGHQPDGYTF
CDR3 DNA: TGTGCCAGCAGCAACGAAGTGGGACACCAGCCGGATGGCTACACCTTC

J gene: TRBJ2-1
clone size: .
D gene: TRBD2
CDR3 length: 16
V gene: TRBV4-3
CDR3 protein: CASSQVGALAGGEQFF
CDR3 DNA: TGCGCCAGCAGCCAAGTCGGGGCACTAGCGGGGGGTGAGCAGTTCTTC

J gene: TRBJ2-1
clone size: .
D gene: TRBD1
CDR3 length: 14
V gene: TRBV5-1
CDR3 protein: CASQQGNSYNEQFF
CDR3 DNA: TGCGCCAGCCAACAGGGGAACTCCTACAATGAGCAGTTCTTC

J gene: TRBJ2-3
clone size: .
D gene: TRBD2
CDR3 length: 16
V gene: TRBV4-2
CDR3 protein: CASSSLAGATTDTQYF
CDR3 DNA: TGTGCCAGCAGCTCACTAGCGGGGGCCACTACAGATACGCAGTATTTT

J gene: TRBJ2-7
clone size: .
D gene: .
CDR3 length: 15
V gene: TRBV5-1
CDR3 protein: CASSLGGFSSYEQYF
CDR3 DNA: TGCGCCAGCAGCTTGGGAGGTTTCTCCTCCTACGAGCAGTACTTC

J gene: TRBJ1-6
clone size: .
D gene: TRBD1
CDR3 length: 11
V gene: TRBV6-5
CDR3 protein: CAIGTDSPLHF
CDR3 DNA: TGTGCCATTGGGACAGATTCACCCCTCCACTTT

J gene: TRBJ1-1
clone size: few
D gene: TRBD1
CDR3 length: 13
V gene: TRBV5-1
CDR3 protein: CASSPGQGAEAFF
CDR3 DNA: TGCGCCAGCAGCCCGGGACAGGGGGCTGAAGCTTTCTTT

J gene: TRBJ2-7
clone size: .
D gene: TRBD2
CDR3 length: 13
V gene: TRBV19
CDR3 protein: CASRASGVYEQYF
CDR3 DNA: TGTGCCAGTAGGGCTAGCGGGGTCTACGAGCAGTACTTC

J gene: TRBJ1-2
clone size: .
D gene: TRBD1
CDR3 length: 14
V gene: TRBV15
CDR3 protein: CATSRQGASRGYTF
CDR3 DNA: TGTGCCACCAGCAGGCAGGGGGCGTCGCGTGGCTACACCTTC

J gene: TRBJ2-3
clone size: few
D gene: .
CDR3 length: 15
V gene: TRBV4-1
CDR3 protein: CASSQARLSTDTQYF
CDR3 DNA: TGCGCCAGCAGCCAAGCCAGACTTTCCACAGATACGCAGTATTTT

J gene: TRBJ2-1
clone size: .
D gene: TRBD2
CDR3 length: 16
V gene: TRBV10-1
CDR3 protein: CASSDIGIAGGDEQFF
CDR3 DNA: TGCGCCAGCAGTGACATAGGGATAGCGGGGGGCGACGAGCAGTTCTTC

J gene: TRBJ1-6
clone size: .
D gene: .
CDR3 length: 16
V gene: TRBV14
CDR3 protein: CASSQGGASYNSPLHF
CDR3 DNA: TGTGCCAGCAGCCAAGGTGGGGCAAGTTATAATTCACCCCTCCACTTT

J gene: TRBJ2-5
clone size: once
D gene: TRBD1
CDR3 length: 15
V gene: TRBV28
CDR3 protein: CASSTYRGRGETQYF
CDR3 DNA: TGTGCCAGCAGTACCTACAGGGGGCGGGGGGAGACCCAGTACTTC

J gene: TRBJ2-1
clone size: .
D gene: .
CDR3 length: 11
V gene: TRBV5-6
CDR3 protein: CASSTTDFQFF
CDR3 DNA: TGTGCCAGCAGCACGACTGATTTTCAGTTCTTC

J gene: TRBJ1-1
clone size: .
D gene: .
CDR3 length: 16
V gene: TRBV27
CDR3 protein: CASSLAPAGIDTEAFF
CDR3 DNA: TGTGCCAGCAGTTTAGCCCCAGCAGGGATCGACACTGAAGCTTTCTTT

J gene: TRBJ1-5
clone size: few
D gene: TRBD1
CDR3 length: 15
V gene: TRBV11-2
CDR3 protein: CASRGTGDSNQPQHF
CDR3 DNA: TGTGCCAGCAGGGGGACAGGGGATAGCAATCAGCCCCAGCATTTT

J gene: TRBJ2-2
clone size: .
D gene: .
CDR3 length: 12
V gene: TRBV29-1
CDR3 protein: CSAGVYTGELFF
CDR3 DNA: TGCAGCGCCGGGGTCTACACCGGGGAGCTGTTTTTT

J gene: TRBJ1-2
clone size: .
D gene: .
CDR3 length: 12
V gene: TRBV28
CDR3 protein: CASRGGDYGYTF
CDR3 DNA: TGTGCCAGCAGGGGAGGGGACTATGGCTACACCTTC

J gene: TRBJ2-7
clone size: few
D gene: TRBD1
CDR3 length: 14
V gene: TRBV29-1
CDR3 protein: CSVVGTGASYEQYF
CDR3 DNA: TGCAGCGTCGTTGGGACAGGGGCATCCTACGAGCAGTACTTC

J gene: TRBJ2-5
clone size: .
D gene: TRBD1
CDR3 length: 15
V gene: TRBV5-1
CDR3 protein: CASSLWAGGTETQYF
CDR3 DNA: TGCGCCAGCAGCTTGTGGGCAGGGGGCACAGAGACCCAGTACTTC

J gene: TRBJ2-3
clone size: .
D gene: TRBD2
CDR3 length: 16
V gene: TRBV4-2
CDR3 protein: CASSQGTAGGSDTQYF
CDR3 DNA: TGTGCCAGCAGCCAAGGGACTGCGGGGGGGTCCGATACGCAGTATTTT

J gene: TRBJ1-2
clone size: .
D gene: .
CDR3 length: 12
V gene: TRBV7-2
CDR3 protein: CASSYSNYGYTF
CDR3 DNA: TGTGCCAGCAGCTACAGTAACTATGGCTACACCTTC

J gene: TRBJ1-2
clone size: .
D gene: TRBD1
CDR3 length: 13
V gene: TRBV14
CDR3 protein: CASSGQGSYGYTF
CDR3 DNA: TGTGCCAGCAGCGGACAGGGTTCCTATGGCTACACCTTC

J gene: TRBJ1-5
clone size: few
D gene: .
CDR3 length: 17
V gene: TRBV2
CDR3 protein: CASSPGWRDWGNQPQHF
CDR3 DNA: TGTGCCAGCAGCCCGGGGTGGCGAGATTGGGGCAATCAGCCCCAGCATTTT

J gene: TRBJ2-3
clone size: .
D gene: .
CDR3 length: 13
V gene: TRBV7-9
CDR3 protein: CASSLALRDTQYF
CDR3 DNA: TGTGCCAGCAGCTTAGCGCTACGCGATACGCAGTATTTT

J gene: TRBJ2-7
clone size: few
D gene: TRBD2
CDR3 length: 15
V gene: TRBV4-1
CDR3 protein: CASSQGTGGASEQYF
CDR3 DNA: TGCGCCAGCAGCCAAGGTACGGGAGGGGCGAGCGAGCAGTACTTC

J gene: TRBJ2-7
clone size: .
D gene: .
CDR3 length: 14
V gene: TRBV4-3
CDR3 protein: CASSQLAFSYEQYF
CDR3 DNA: TGCGCCAGCAGCCAACTAGCGTTCTCCTACGAGCAGTACTTC

J gene: TRBJ2-5
clone size: .
D gene: TRBD2
CDR3 length: 15
V gene: TRBV9
CDR3 protein: CASSSLAGLQETQYF
CDR3 DNA: TGTGCCAGCAGCTCACTAGCGGGGTTACAAGAGACCCAGTACTTC

J gene: TRBJ2-1
clone size: .
D gene: .
CDR3 length: 13
V gene: TRBV6-6
CDR3 protein: CASSYSRGSEQFF
CDR3 DNA: TGTGCCAGCAGTTACTCGCGGGGCAGTGAGCAGTTCTTC

J gene: TRBJ2-3
clone size: .
D gene: TRBD1
CDR3 length: 15
V gene: TRBV13
CDR3 protein: CASSLGAGGLDTQYF
CDR3 DNA: TGTGCCAGCAGCTTAGGGGCAGGGGGCCTAGATACGCAGTATTTT

J gene: TRBJ2-7
clone size: .
D gene: .
CDR3 length: 15
V gene: TRBV4-2
CDR3 protein: CASSSPLGGDYEQYF
CDR3 DNA: TGTGCCAGCAGCTCGCCTCTTGGCGGTGACTACGAGCAGTACTTC

J gene: TRBJ2-5
clone size: .
D gene: .
CDR3 length: 15
V gene: TRBV7-9
CDR3 protein: CASSLVPVREETQYF
CDR3 DNA: TGTGCCAGCAGCTTAGTCCCCGTGAGGGAGGAGACCCAGTACTTC

J gene: TRBJ2-5
clone size: .
D gene: .
CDR3 length: 14
V gene: TRBV28
CDR3 protein: CASSLGGQGETQYF
CDR3 DNA: TGTGCCAGCAGTTTGGGGGGGCAGGGGGAGACCCAGTACTTC

J gene: TRBJ1-1
clone size: few
D gene: .
CDR3 length: 13
V gene: TRBV7-9
CDR3 protein: CASSRTRDTEAFF
CDR3 DNA: TGTGCCAGCAGCAGGACCAGGGACACTGAAGCTTTCTTT

J gene: TRBJ2-1
clone size: .
D gene: TRBD2
CDR3 length: 21
V gene: TRBV13
CDR3 protein: CASSTLFPGTSGVSRGNEQFF
CDR3 DNA: TGTGCCAGCAGCACCCTTTTCCCCGGGACTAGCGGGGTAAGTAGGGGCAATGAGCAGTTCTTC